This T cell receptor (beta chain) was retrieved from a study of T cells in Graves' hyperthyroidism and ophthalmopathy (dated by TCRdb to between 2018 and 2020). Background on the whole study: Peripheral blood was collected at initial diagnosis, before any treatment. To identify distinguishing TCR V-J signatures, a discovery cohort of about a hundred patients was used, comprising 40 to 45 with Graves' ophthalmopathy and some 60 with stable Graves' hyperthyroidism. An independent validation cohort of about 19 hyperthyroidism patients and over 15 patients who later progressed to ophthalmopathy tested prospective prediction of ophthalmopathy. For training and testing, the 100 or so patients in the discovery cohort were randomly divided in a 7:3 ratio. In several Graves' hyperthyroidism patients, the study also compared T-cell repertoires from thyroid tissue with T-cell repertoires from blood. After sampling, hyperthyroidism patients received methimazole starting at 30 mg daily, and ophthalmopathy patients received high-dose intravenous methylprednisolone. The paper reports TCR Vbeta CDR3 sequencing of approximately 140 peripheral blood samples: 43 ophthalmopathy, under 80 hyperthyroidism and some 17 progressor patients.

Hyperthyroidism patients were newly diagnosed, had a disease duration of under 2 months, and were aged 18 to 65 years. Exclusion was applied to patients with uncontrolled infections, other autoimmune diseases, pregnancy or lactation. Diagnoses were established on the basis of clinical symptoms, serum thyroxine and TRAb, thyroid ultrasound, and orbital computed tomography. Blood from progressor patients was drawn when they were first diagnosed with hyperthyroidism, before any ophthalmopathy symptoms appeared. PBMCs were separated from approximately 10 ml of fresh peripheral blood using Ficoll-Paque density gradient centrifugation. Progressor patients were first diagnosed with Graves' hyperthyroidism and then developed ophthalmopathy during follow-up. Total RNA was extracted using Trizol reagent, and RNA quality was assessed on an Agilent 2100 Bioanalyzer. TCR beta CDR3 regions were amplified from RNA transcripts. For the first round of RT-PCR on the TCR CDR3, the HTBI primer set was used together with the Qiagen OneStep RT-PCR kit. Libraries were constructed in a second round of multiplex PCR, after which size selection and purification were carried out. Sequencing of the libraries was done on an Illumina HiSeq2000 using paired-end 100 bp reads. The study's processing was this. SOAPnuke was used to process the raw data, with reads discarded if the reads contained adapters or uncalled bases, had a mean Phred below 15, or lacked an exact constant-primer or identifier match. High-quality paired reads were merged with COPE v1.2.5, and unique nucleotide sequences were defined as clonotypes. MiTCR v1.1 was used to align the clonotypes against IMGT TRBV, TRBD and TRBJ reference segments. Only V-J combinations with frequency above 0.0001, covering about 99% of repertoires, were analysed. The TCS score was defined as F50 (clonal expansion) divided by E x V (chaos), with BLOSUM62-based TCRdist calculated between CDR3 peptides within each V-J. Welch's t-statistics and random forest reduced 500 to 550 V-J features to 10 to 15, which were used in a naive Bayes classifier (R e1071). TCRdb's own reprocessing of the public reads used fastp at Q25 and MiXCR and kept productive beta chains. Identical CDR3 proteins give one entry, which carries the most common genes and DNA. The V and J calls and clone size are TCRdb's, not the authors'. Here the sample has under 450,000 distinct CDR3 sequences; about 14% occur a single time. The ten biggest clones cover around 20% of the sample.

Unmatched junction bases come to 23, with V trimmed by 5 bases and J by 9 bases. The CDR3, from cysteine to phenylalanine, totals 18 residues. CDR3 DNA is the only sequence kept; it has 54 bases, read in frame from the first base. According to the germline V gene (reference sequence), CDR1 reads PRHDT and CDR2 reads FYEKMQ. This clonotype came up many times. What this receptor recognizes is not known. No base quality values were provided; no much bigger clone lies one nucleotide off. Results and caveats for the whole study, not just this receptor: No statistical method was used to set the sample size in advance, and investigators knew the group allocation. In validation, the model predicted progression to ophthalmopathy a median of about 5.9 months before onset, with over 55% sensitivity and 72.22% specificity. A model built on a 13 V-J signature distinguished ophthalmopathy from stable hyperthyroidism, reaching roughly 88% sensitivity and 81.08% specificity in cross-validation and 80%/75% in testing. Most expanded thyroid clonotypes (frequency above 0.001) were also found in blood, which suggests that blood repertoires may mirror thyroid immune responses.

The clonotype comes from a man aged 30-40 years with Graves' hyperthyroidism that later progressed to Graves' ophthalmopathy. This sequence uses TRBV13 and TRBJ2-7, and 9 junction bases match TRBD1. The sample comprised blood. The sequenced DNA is TGTGCCAGCAGCCTCTCCCCGGGACAGGGAAAGGGTCGGCTCGGGCAGTACTTC. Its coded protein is CASSLSPGQGKGRLGQYF.